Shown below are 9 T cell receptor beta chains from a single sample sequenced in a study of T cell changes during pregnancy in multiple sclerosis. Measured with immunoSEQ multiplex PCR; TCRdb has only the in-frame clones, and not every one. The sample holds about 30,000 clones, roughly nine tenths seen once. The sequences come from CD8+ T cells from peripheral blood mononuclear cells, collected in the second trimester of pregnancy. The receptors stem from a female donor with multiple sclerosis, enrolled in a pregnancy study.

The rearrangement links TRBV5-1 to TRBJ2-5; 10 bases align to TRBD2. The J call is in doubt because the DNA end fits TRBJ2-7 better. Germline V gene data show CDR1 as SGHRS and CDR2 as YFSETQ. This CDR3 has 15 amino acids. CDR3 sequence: CASSLSPSGGYEQYF. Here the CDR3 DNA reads TGCGCCAGCAGCTTGAGTCCTAGCGGGGGTTACGAGCAGTACTTC.

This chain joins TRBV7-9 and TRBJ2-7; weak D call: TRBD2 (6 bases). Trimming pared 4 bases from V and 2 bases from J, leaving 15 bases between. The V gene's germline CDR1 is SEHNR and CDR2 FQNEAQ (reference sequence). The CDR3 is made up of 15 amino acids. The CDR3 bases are TGTGCCAGCAGCTCCCGGGACTCGCCTACCTACGAGCAGTACTTC. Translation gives CASSSRDSPTYEQYF.

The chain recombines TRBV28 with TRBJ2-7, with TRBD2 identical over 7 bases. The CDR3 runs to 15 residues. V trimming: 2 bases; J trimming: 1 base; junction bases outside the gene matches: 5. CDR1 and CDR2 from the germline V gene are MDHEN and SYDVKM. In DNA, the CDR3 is TGTGCCAGCAGTTTAGCGAGGGAGGGATCCTACGAGCAGTACTTC. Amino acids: CASSLAREGSYEQYF.

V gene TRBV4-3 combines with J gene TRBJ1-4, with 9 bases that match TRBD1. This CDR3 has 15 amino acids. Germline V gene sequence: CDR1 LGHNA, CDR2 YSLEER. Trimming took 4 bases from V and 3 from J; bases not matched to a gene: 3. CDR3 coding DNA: TGCGCCAGCAGCCCGAGGACAGGGGCTAATGAAAAACTGTTTTTT. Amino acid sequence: CASSPRTGANEKLFF.

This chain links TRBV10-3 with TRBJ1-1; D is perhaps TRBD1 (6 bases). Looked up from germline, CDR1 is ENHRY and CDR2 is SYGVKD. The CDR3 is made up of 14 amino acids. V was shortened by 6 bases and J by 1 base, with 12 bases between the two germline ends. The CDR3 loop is CAISTGQSNTEAFF. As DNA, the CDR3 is TGTGCCATCAGCACAGGACAGTCGAACACTGAAGCTTTCTTT.

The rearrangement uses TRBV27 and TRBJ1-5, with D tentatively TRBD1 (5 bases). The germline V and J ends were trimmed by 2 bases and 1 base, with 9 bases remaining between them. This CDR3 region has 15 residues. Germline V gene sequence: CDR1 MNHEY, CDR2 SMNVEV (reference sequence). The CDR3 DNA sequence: TGTGCCAGCAGTTTAGGGGCGGGGAGCAATCAGCCCCAGCATTTT. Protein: CASSLGAGSNQPQHF.

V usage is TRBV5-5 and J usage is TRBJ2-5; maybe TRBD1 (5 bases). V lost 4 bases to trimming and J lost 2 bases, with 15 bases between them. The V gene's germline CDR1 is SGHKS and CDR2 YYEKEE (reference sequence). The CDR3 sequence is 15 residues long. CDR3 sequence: CASSAIPQEQETQYF. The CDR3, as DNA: TGTGCCAGCAGCGCTATACCACAGGAACAAGAGACCCAGTACTTC.

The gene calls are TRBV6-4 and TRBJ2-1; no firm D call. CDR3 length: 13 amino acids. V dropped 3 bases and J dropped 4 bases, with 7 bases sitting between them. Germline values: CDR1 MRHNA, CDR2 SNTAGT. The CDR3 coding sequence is TGTGCCAGCAGTGAGGGCCAGTACAATGAGCAGTTCTTC. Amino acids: CASSEGQYNEQFF.

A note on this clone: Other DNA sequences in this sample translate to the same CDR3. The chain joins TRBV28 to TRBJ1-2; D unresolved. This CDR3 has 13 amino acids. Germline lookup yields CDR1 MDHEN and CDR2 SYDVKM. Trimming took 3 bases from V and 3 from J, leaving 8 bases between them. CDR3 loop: CASSLSGDYGYTF. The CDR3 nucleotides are TGTGCCAGCAGTTTGTCCGGAGACTATGGCTACACCTTC.